A selection of T cell receptor beta chains follows, all from one sample in a study of T cell responses to AZD1222 COVID-19 vaccine. TCRdb's copy holds only in-frame clones and misses some; the assay was immunoSEQ multiplex PCR. Among more than 140,000 clones listed, 70% to 90% were seen once. Here the sequenced sample was peripheral blood, taken on day 0 of AZD1222 vaccination. The receptors come from an adult in good health. Both conserved end residues are part of each CDR3. A D gene is named only where the DNA matches it firmly. Some rows mark clone size as missing; the rest say once, few, many or name a class of expanded clone.

clone_size,j_call,v_call,d_call,cdr3_aa,cdr3_nt
once,TRBJ1-2,TRBV12-3/TRBV12-4,NA,CASIVGLYGYTF,TGTGCCAGCATCGTAGGGCTCTATGGCTACACCTTC
NA,TRBJ1-4,TRBV19,TRBD1,CASRTGATNEKLFF,TGTGCCAGTAGGACAGGGGCAACTAATGAAAAACTGTTTTTT
NA,TRBJ1-1,TRBV4-3,NA,CASSHLENTEAFF,TGCGCCAGCAGCCATTTGGAGAACACTGAAGCTTTCTTT
NA,TRBJ1-6,TRBV4-1,TRBD1,CASTPQGALYNSPLHF,TGCGCCAGCACGCCACAGGGGGCCTTATATAATTCACCCCTCCACTTT
NA,TRBJ2-6,TRBV2,NA,CASSSSGKGGANVLTF,TGTGCCAGCAGTTCGTCGGGGAAGGGTGGGGCCAACGTCCTGACTTTC
NA,TRBJ1-4,TRBV19,NA,CASSISGLGLTTNEKLFF,TGTGCCAGTAGTATCTCAGGTCTTGGTCTGACAACTAATGAAAAACTGTTTTTT
NA,TRBJ2-7,TRBV6-5,NA,CASSYGRWDEQYF,TGTGCCAGCAGTTACGGGCGTTGGGACGAGCAGTACTTC
NA,TRBJ2-7,TRBV20-1,NA,CSASGGFLSSYEQYF,TGCAGTGCTAGTGGGGGGTTCTTATCCTCCTACGAGCAGTACTTC
NA,TRBJ2-5,TRBV7-3,TRBD2,CASSLSGREQETQYF,TGTGCCAGCAGCTTATCAGGGAGGGAACAAGAGACCCAGTACTTC
NA,TRBJ2-5,TRBV7-6,NA,CASSLVFALGSQETQYF,TGTGCCAGCAGCTTAGTTTTCGCTCTAGGGAGCCAAGAGACCCAGTACTTC
NA,TRBJ2-7,TRBV5-1,NA,CASRLGTTYEQYF,TGCGCCAGCAGGCTCGGTACTACCTACGAGCAGTACTTC
NA,TRBJ1-2,TRBV25-1,NA,CASSAGYGYTF,TGTGCCAGCTCCGCCGGCTATGGCTACACCTTC
once,TRBJ2-7,TRBV24-1,NA,CATSDLWGRPYEQYF,TGTGCCACCAGTGATTTATGGGGGCGCCCCTACGAGCAGTACTTC
few,TRBJ2-2,TRBV5-1,TRBD2,CASRDRASAGVKTGELFF,TGCGCCAGCAGGGATAGAGCCTCGGCGGGGGTGAAGACCGGGGAGCTGTTTTTT
NA,TRBJ1-5,TRBV4-1,NA,CASSQGTGAPSNQPQHF,TGCGCCAGCAGCCAAGGTACGGGGGCGCCTAGCAATCAGCCCCAGCATTTT
NA,TRBJ2-5,TRBV28,NA,CASSSPDSQETQYF,TGTGCCAGCAGTTCGCCGGACAGCCAAGAGACCCAGTACTTC
NA,TRBJ1-4,TRBV2,NA,CASTPTLAWEKLFF,TGTGCCAGCACTCCGACACTCGCCTGGGAAAAACTGTTTTTT
NA,TRBJ2-3,TRBV7-3,NA,CASSLTGSRTDTQYF,TGTGCCAGCAGCTTAACAGGCAGCCGCACAGATACGCAGTATTTT
NA,TRBJ2-3,TRBV7-2,NA,CASSSQVGDTQYF,TGTGCCAGCAGCTCCCAGGTGGGAGATACGCAGTATTTT
NA,TRBJ2-6,TRBV5-4,NA,CASSLAASRGANVLTF,TGTGCCAGCAGCTTGGCCGCGAGTCGTGGGGCCAACGTCCTGACTTTC
few,TRBJ2-1,TRBV3-1/TRBV3-2,NA,CASSLFVGEQFF,TGTGCCAGCAGCCTGTTCGTTGGTGAGCAGTTCTTC
NA,TRBJ2-5,TRBV7-9,TRBD1,CASSGQGGQETQYF,TGTGCCAGCAGCGGACAGGGGGGTCAAGAGACCCAGTACTTC